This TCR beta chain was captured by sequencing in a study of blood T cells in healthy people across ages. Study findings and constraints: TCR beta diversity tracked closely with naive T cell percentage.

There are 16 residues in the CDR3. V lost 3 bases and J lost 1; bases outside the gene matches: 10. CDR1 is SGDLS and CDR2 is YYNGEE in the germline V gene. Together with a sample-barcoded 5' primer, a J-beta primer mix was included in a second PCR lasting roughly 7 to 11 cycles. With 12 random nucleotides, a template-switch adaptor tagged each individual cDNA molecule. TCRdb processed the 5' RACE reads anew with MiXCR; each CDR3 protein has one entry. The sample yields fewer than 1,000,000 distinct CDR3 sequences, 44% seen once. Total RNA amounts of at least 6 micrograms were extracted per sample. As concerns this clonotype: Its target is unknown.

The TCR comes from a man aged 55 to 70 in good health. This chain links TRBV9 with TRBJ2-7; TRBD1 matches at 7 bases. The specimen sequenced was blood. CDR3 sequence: CASSERDSSYSYEQYF. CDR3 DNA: TGTGCCAGCAGCGAAAGGGACAGCAGCTATTCCTACGAGCAGTACTTC.